This is a list of T cell receptor beta chains from one sample in a study of blood T cell repertoires in COVID-19. The protocol was immunoSEQ multiplex PCR, while the TCRdb copy is restricted to in-frame clones and leaves out a portion. Seen here are more than 250,000 clones, about nine tenths observed once, and the top ten hold 8.5% to 12%. Sequencing was done on a sample of PBMCs or T cells enriched from blood (not recorded which). The receptors stem from a woman between 18 and 30 years old who had recovered from COVID-19. Each CDR3 is given with its conserved first and last residue. D genes are given only for firm matches. Size tells how often a clone was seen (once, few, many) or the class of an expanded clone, and some rows leave it out.

>NA|TRBJ2-5|NA|TRBV7-9
TGTGCCAGCAGCTTAGGTTTGGGGACACCCCGGGACTTC
CASSLGLGTPRDF
>NA|TRBJ1-5|NA|TRBV2
TGTGCCAGCAGCGCACAGGGATTCGGACAGCCCCAGCATTTT
CASSAQGFGQPQHF
>once|TRBJ1-1|NA|TRBV27
TGTGCCAAGCCGGAGGACACTGAAGCTTTCTTT
CAKPEDTEAFF
>NA|TRBJ1-1|NA|TRBV30
TGTGCCTGGATCGGAGGAGGGACTGAAGCTTTCTTT
CAWIGGGTEAFF
>NA|TRBJ1-2|NA|TRBV30
TGTGCCTGGACAGGGAACCTCGGTGGCTACACCTTC
CAWTGNLGGYTF
>NA|TRBJ1-2|NA|TRBV28
TGTGCCAGCAGTTTGGTAACAGATCTCTTCTATGGCTACACCTTC
CASSLVTDLFYGYTF
>NA|TRBJ2-1|TRBD2|TRBV11-3
TGTGCCAGCAGCCCCCGGCAGGGAGGGCACAATGAGCAGTTCTTC
CASSPRQGGHNEQFF
>NA|TRBJ1-1|NA|TRBV18
TGTGCCAGCTCACCACGAGCGCAGGGATTGAACACTGAAGCTTTCTTT
CASSPRAQGLNTEAFF
>few|TRBJ1-1|TRBD1|TRBV29-1
TGCAGCTTAATAGGACAGGGGAACACTGAAGCTTTCTTT
CSLIGQGNTEAFF
>NA|TRBJ2-7|TRBD1|TRBV7-3
TGTGCCAGCAGCTTATTCGACAGGGCGCCCGGGTACGAGCAGTACTTC
CASSLFDRAPGYEQYF
>once|TRBJ2-5|TRBD2|TRBV7-3
TGTGCCAGCAGCTTAGACGGGAGGCAGGGTGTCGATGAGACCCAGTACTTC
CASSLDGRQGVDETQYF
>NA|TRBJ2-7|TRBD1|TRBV3-1/TRBV3-2
TGTGCCAGCAGCCTCCGACAGGGGTGGGAGCAGTACTTC
CASSLRQGWEQYF
>NA|TRBJ1-2|NA|TRBV6-6
TGTGCCAGCAGTACGCGGGGCATGGGGTCTGATGGCTACACCTTC
CASSTRGMGSDGYTF
>NA|TRBJ2-2|TRBD1|TRBV18
TGTGCCAGCTCACTCCACCCGGGACAGGGATTCGGGGAGCTGTTTTTT
CASSLHPGQGFGELFF
>NA|TRBJ1-1|TRBD1|TRBV5-1
TGCGCCAGCAGCCCGACAGGGAGAAACACTGAAGCTTTCTTT
CASSPTGRNTEAFF
>NA|TRBJ1-1|TRBD1|TRBV4-1
TGCGCCGCCCAGACAGGGCGGGCTGAAGCTTTCTTT
CAAQTGRAEAFF
>NA|TRBJ1-2|NA|TRBV6-5
TGTGCCAGCAGTTACTCACTTAACTATGGCTACACCTTC
CASSYSLNYGYTF
>NA|TRBJ1-5|TRBD1|TRBV6-5
TGTGCCAGCATCCCCCTGGACAGGCCAGATCAGCCCCAGCATTTT
CASIPLDRPDQPQHF
>NA|TRBJ2-3|TRBD1|TRBV7-9
TGTGCCAGCAGCCCACCAGGGGGAGAGACAGATACGCAGTATTTT
CASSPPGGETDTQYF
>NA|TRBJ2-7|NA|TRBV30
TGTGCCTGGACCCATTCCCTTCGACAGACTCCTTCCTACGAGCAGTACTTC
CAWTHSLRQTPSYEQYF
>NA|TRBJ1-2|TRBD1|TRBV4-2
TGTGCCAGCAGCCAAGTGAGACAGGGCGGCGGCTACACCTTC
CASSQVRQGGGYTF
>NA|TRBJ1-2|NA|TRBV5-4
TGTGCCAGCAGCTCCCCGGGACAAAATCGCTATGGCTACACCTTC
CASSSPGQNRYGYTF
>NA|TRBJ1-4|NA|TRBV4-2
TGTGCCAGCAGCCATAAACAGGGTGAAAATGAAAAACTGTTTTTT
CASSHKQGENEKLFF
>NA|TRBJ1-5|NA|TRBV6-5
TGTGCCAGCAGCCCCACTACAGGGTATTATCAGCCCCAGCATTTT
CASSPTTGYYQPQHF
>once|TRBJ1-2|TRBD1|TRBV6-5
TGTGCCAGCAGAGGGGACAGCAACTATGGCTACACCTTC
CASRGDSNYGYTF
>once|TRBJ2-5|TRBD2|TRBV11-2
TGTGCCAGCAGCTTAGGTCGACTAGCGAAAACCCAAGAGACCCAGTACTTC
CASSLGRLAKTQETQYF
>NA|TRBJ1-1|NA|TRBV5-6
TGTGCCAGCAGCTTGAATACGTTGAGAATGGTTGAAGCTTTCTTT
CASSLNTLRMVEAFF
>NA|TRBJ1-2|NA|TRBV10-3
TGTGCCATCAGCCGGGACTCCTATGGCTACACCTTC
CAISRDSYGYTF
>NA|TRBJ1-5|NA|TRBV5-6
TGTGCCAGCAGCTTGGGTCCAGGGTTGAGCAATCAGCCCCAGCATTTT
CASSLGPGLSNQPQHF
>few|TRBJ1-1|NA|TRBV29-1
TGCAGCGTCGGACTTCCGAACACTGAAGCTTTCTTT
CSVGLPNTEAFF
>NA|TRBJ1-2|NA|TRBV13
TGTGCCAGCAGCTTAGTGAAGTCCGGGGCTAACTATGGCTACACCTTC
CASSLVKSGANYGYTF
>NA|TRBJ1-1|NA|TRBV29-1
TGCAGCGTTTCCCAGGGGAAAGCTTTCTTT
CSVSQGKAFF
>NA|TRBJ2-6|NA|TRBV15
TGTGCCACCAGCAGGGAGGTGGGCTCTGGGGCCAACGTCCTGACTTTC
CATSREVGSGANVLTF
>NA|TRBJ1-5|TRBD1|TRBV6-2/TRBV6-3
TGTGCCAGCAGTACGACAGGGCGAACTAGCAATCAGCCCCAGCATTTT
CASSTTGRTSNQPQHF
>NA|TRBJ2-5|NA|TRBV19
TGTGCCAGTAAAGAGGGAGCAGGAGAGACCCAGTACTTC
CASKEGAGETQYF
>NA|TRBJ2-1|TRBD2|TRBV19
TGTGCCAGTAGTATAGGACTAGCGGGAGTGCCCTACAATGAGCAGTTCTTC
CASSIGLAGVPYNEQFF
>once|TRBJ1-1|TRBD1|TRBV2
TGTGCCAGCAGGAGGGACAGGTTGAACACTGAAGCTTTCTTT
CASRRDRLNTEAFF
>NA|TRBJ2-4|TRBD1|TRBV9
TGTGCCAGCAGCGGAGGGGGCTTGGCCAAAAACATTCAGTACTTC
CASSGGGLAKNIQYF
>NA|TRBJ1-6|TRBD1|TRBV5-1
TGCGCCAGCAGCACGGACAGGGACTATAATTCACCCCTCCACTTT
CASSTDRDYNSPLHF